The entry below gives a single TCR beta chain sequence along with its context. CDR3 size: 17 residues. Germline V lookup: CDR1 LGHDT, CDR2 YNNKEL (reference sequence). Germline trimming cut 4 bases from V and 3 bases from J; bases unmatched to any gene: 12. Authors' data handling: Amplification from reference gene primers served as the basis for estimated nucleated cell counts. TCRdb's copy holds only in-frame clones and misses some; the assay was immunoSEQ multiplex PCR. The V and J calls and the clone size are those of that table, but D and trimming were determined from the DNA. The sample gives tens of thousands of clones, approximately 88% of which show up once; about 3.3% is in the top ten. This sample is drawn from a study of blood T cell repertoires in COVID-19. Overall study context: PBMCs, B-cell-depleted T cells, or T cells provided the cDNA or gDNA that made up the material.

Sequencing used peripheral blood. This sequence joins TRBV3-1 (or the pseudogene TRBV3-2) and TRBJ2-1; 7 nucleotides line up with TRBD1. The TCR was taken from a woman aged 65 to 85 with acute or convalescent COVID-19. CDR3 sequence: CASSPTSGTEIYNEQFF. The CDR3 DNA is TGTGCCAGCAGCCCCACCTCCGGGACAGAGATCTACAATGAGCAGTTCTTC.